This T cell receptor beta chain derives from a study of T cells in Graves' hyperthyroidism and ophthalmopathy. This clonotype was detected many times. As yet, its antigen is unknown. Germline V lookup: CDR1 SEHNR, CDR2 FQNEAQ (reference sequence). V was pared by 5 bases and J by 4 bases, with 13 bases between. The CDR3 sequence is 14 residues long. Study-wide results and caveats: Ophthalmopathy, which appeared later, was predicted by the model a median about 5.9 months before onset. Ophthalmopathy was separated from stable hyperthyroidism by a 13 V-J model.

RNA transcripts yielded amplified TCR beta CDR3 regions. Primed by the HTBI set, a first-round RT-PCR was run on the TCR CDR3. TCRdb itself ran the multiplex PCR reads through MiXCR, one entry per CDR3 protein. The table lists about 420,000 distinct CDR3 sequences, approximately 13% of them singletons. The gene calls are TRBV7-9 and TRBJ2-3, with D perhaps TRBD1 (5 bases). Sequences were obtained from blood. The sequence was collected from a woman aged 18-29 years with Graves' hyperthyroidism. This chain's CDR3 is CASSPALGADTQYF. The CDR3 region has the DNA TGTGCCAGCAGCCCCGCGCTAGGGGCAGATACGCAGTATTTT.